The next 6 T cell receptor beta chains were all read from a single sample in a study of T-cell reconstitution after alpha-beta-depleted transplantation in children listed by TCRdb under 2016. The receptor library was made with PCR. TCRdb names Illumina HiSeq 2500 as the instrument used. Molecular barcoding was employed in the preparation of TCR libraries, with unique molecular identifiers being used to normalize TCRbeta repertoire quantification. TCRdb took the public reads, trimmed them with fastp at Q25, ran MiXCR for clone calling and kept in-frame beta chains. Merged by CDR3 protein, the rows form single entries marked with the most common genes and DNA. The sample table records a few hundred thousand distinct CDR3 sequences; about a quarter of these occur just once. About 2.6% of the sample belongs to the ten largest clones. This specimen's treatment or condition label, interpreted: allogeneic hematopoietic cell transplantation with graft depleted of TCRalphabeta T cells and CD19 B cells.

Here the sequenced sample was PBMCs, taken before TCRalphabeta/CD19-depleted stem cell transplant. These receptors were taken from a girl under 10 years old with Fanconi anemia, due to receive a stem cell transplant.

This clonotype was counted ten times or more. The rearrangement links TRBV5-1 to TRBJ1-5; no definite D call. From germline, CDR1 is SGHRS and CDR2 YFSETQ. The germline V and J ends were trimmed by 3 bases and 0 bases, with 7 bases remaining between them. The CDR3 has 14 residues. The CDR3 here is CASSWRPSNQPQHF. The CDR3 bases are TGCGCCAGCAGCTGGAGACCTAGCAATCAGCCCCAGCATTTT.

The chain carries TRBV3-1 and TRBJ2-7; unclear D gene. The CDR3 runs to 14 residues. Per the germline V gene, CDR1 is LGHDT and CDR2 is YNNKEL (reference sequence). V lost 1 base to trimming and J lost 3 bases, with 10 bases between them. CDR3 DNA sequence: TGTGCCAGCAGCCAAGGATCAATGGGCTACGAGCAGTACTTC. Its protein is CASSQGSMGYEQYF.

The chain uses TRBV2 and TRBJ2-1, with a weak D call TRBD2 (6 bases). Per germline, CDR1 SNHLY and CDR2 FYNNEI. The CDR3 runs to 15 residues. Trimming took 4 bases from V and 1 from J, leaving 11 bases between them. CDR3 DNA: TGTGCCAGCAGTGTCGGGAGCGGGTCCTACAATGAGCAGTTCTTC. Protein sequence: CASSVGSGSYNEQFF.

The table lists this clonotype with a few counts. The V and J genes are TRBV7-2 and TRBJ2-5, with 8 bases that match TRBD2. This CDR3 has 17 residues. Losses at the gene ends were 2 bases for V and 2 bases for J; bases not matched to a gene: 10. Germline CDR1 and CDR2: SGHTA and FQGNSA. The CDR3 loop is CASSLYGFEREQETQYF. In DNA, the CDR3 is TGTGCCAGCAGCTTATACGGGTTCGAGCGGGAGCAAGAGACCCAGTACTTC.

The rearrangement joins TRBV27 to TRBJ2-3; maybe TRBD2 (5 bases). Trimming took 5 bases from V and 4 from J, leaving 16 bases between them. The CDR3 length is 15 residues. In germline, CDR1 is MNHEY, CDR2 SMNVEV (reference sequence). The CDR3 DNA reads TGTGCCAGCAGTAGGTTGAGGGAGAAACCAGATACGCAGTATTTT. Its translation is CASSRLREKPDTQYF.

V usage is TRBV29-1 and J usage is TRBJ2-7, with D possibly being TRBD1 (6 bases). Germline V gives CDR1 SQVTM, CDR2 ANQGSEA. The germline V and J ends were trimmed by 6 bases and 5 bases, with 14 bases remaining between them. The CDR3 spans 12 residues. The DNA for the CDR3 is TGCAGCGTAACAGGGTGGTTTGACGAGCAGTACTTC. As protein: CSVTGWFDEQYF.